This entry describes one TCR beta chain. It lacks a known antigen. The sample holds no much larger clone one base away, and base qualities are not on file. The receptor library was made with the immunoSEQ multiplex PCR assay. In most patients, genomic DNA was isolated using the Qiagen DNeasy Blood and Tissue Kit and sent frozen to Adaptive Biotechnologies for TCR sequencing. For most patients, high-throughput TCR-beta CDR3 sequencing of genomic DNA was performed by Adaptive Biotechnologies. The paper's processing steps were these. Adaptive's ImmunoSEQ software supplied the TCR sequencing data for roughly 17 patients, while MiXCR and VDJtools were used to process three other patients. To correct CD4 versus CD8 sorting errors, sequences present in both subsets at a frequency ratio below 5:1 were removed. CDR3 nucleotide sequences shared between donor and recipient were removed because their origin could not be assigned. To be classed as alloreactive, a clone needed at least 2-fold expansion over unstimulated cells and a minimum CFSE-low frequency of 0.002% (template counts) or 0.001% (read counts). Clones were considered mappable if detected in sequenced pre-transplant spleen, lymph node, or MLR CFSE-low populations of the donor or recipient. The cumulative frequency of alloreactive clones was calculated as a percentage of all sequences, weighted by copy number. TCRdb obtained this table from immuneACCESS and retained in-frame rearrangements with V and J assigned. These tables miss some clones; where compared with another copy, unresolved V genes account for less than half of the shortfall, and the remainder is unexplained. V, J and clone size were drawn from that table, and D and trimming were deduced from the DNA. The sample records just under 65,000 clones, 90% of which are singletons. Of the sample, 1.7% is held by the ten largest clones.

This specimen's time point label, interpreted: cells obtained before transplantation from donor or recipient. CD3+CD4+ and CD3+CD8+ populations were FACS-sorted from unstimulated pre-transplant donor and recipient cells taken from spleen or lymph nodes. The data belong to a study of graft-versus-host responses after intestinal transplantation (dated by TCRdb to about 2021). General notes on the study: The transplants that recipients received were multivisceral, liver-intestinal, or isolated intestinal. All recipients received anti-thymocyte globulin induction followed by maintenance tacrolimus and steroids for around three years. After intestinal transplantation, graft-versus-host and host-versus-graft alloreactive T cell clones in the graft, circulation and bone marrow were tracked using bulk TCR-beta CDR3 sequencing. Alloreactive clones were identified by sequencing pre-transplant mixed lymphocyte reaction products and comparing them with unstimulated pre-transplant donor and recipient T cells. Of the 20 to 25 intestinal transplant recipients enrolled in the cohort, one of whom was a retransplant, a few patients without pretransplant specimens were excluded. A peak of at least 4% donor T cells among recipient peripheral blood mononuclear cells was the definition used for donor T cell macrochimerism. Instead of going to the commercial service, samples from a few later patients were sequenced in-house on an Illumina MiSeq and processed with MiXCR.

The germline V end is reduced by 4 bases and the J end by 8 bases; junction bases left unmatched: 13. Sequences LNHDA (CDR1) and SQIVND (CDR2) are obtained from the germline V gene (reference sequence). From the cysteine through the phenylalanine, the CDR3 covers 18 amino acids. Just the 54-base CDR3 DNA is kept, in frame starting at base 1. Paper-wide results and their limitations: High GvH to HvG T cell clonal ratios were observed in the allografts of patients with donor T cell macrochimerism. Early after transplant, peak levels of circulating GvH clones were found to be associated with declines in HvG clones. Conclusions were limited by the relatively low number and heterogeneity of intestinal transplant patients. GvH clones were detected in recipient bone marrow, and some of these GvH clones were observed earlier in ileal mucosa or blood, consistent with an intestinal mucosal origin.

The specimen was unstimulated CD8+ T cells sorted from spleen or lymph node cells, collected before transplant. Recombination linked TRBV19 to TRBJ2-1; 14 bases in the middle match TRBD2. The receptor was isolated from a human donor who was the organ donor for an intestinal transplant. The CDR3 reads as follows: CASSRGLAGEGWAHEQFF. The nucleotide sequence is given as TGTGCCAGTAGTAGGGGACTAGCGGGAGAAGGTTGGGCCCATGAGCAGTTCTTC. Beyond the CDR3, the reference TRBV19 and TRBJ2-1 genes provide the residues; the full variable domain reads: DGGITQSPKYLFRKEGQNVTLSCEQNLNHDAMYWYRQDPGQGLRLIYYSQIVNDFQKGDIAEGYSVSREKKESFPLTVTSAQKNPTAFYLCASSRGLAGEGWAHEQFFGPGTRLTVL.